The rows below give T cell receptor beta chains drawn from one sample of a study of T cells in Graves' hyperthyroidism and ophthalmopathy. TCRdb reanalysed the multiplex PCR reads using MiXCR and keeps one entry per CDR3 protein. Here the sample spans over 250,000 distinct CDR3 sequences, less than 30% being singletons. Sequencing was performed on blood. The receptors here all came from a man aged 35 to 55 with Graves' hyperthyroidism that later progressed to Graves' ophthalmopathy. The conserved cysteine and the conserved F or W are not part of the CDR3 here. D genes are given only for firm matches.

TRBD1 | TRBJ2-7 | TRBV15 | ATSIRDRVYHEQY
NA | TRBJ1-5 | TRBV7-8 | ASSFLGNSNQPQH
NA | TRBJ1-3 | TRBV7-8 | ASSRTVDGNTIY
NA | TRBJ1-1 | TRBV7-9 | ASSPRQEAF
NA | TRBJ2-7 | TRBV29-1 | SVEGRDTDSSEQY
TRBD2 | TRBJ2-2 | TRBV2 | ASMYGRADTGELF
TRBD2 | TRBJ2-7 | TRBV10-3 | AVRGGGADEQY
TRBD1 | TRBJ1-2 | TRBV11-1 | ASSYDGQGARGYT
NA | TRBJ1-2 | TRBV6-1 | ASSQRENYGYT
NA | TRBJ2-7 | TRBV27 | ASSSTAVYEQY
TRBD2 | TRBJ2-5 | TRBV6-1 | ASIPSRGGPETQY